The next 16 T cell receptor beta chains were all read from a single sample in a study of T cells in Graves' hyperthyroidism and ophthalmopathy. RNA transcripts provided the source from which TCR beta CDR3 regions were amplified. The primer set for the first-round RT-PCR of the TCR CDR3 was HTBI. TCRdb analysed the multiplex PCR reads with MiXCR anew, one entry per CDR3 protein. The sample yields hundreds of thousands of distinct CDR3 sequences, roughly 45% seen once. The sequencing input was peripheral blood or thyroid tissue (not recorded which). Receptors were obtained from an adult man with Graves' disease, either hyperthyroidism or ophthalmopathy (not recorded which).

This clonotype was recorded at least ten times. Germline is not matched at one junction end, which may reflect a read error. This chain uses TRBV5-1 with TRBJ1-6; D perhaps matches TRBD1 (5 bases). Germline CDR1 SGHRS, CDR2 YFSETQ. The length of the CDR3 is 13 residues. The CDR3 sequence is CASSSPAGQPLHF. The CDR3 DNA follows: TGTGCCAGCAGCTCCCCCGCGGGGCAACCCCTCCACTTT. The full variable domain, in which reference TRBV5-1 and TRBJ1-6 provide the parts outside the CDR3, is KAGVTQTPRYLIKTRGQQVTLSCSPISGHRSVSWYQQTPGQGLQFLFEYFSETQRNKGNFPGRFSGRQFSNSRSEMNVSTLELGDSALYLCASSSPAGQPLHFGNGTRLTVT.

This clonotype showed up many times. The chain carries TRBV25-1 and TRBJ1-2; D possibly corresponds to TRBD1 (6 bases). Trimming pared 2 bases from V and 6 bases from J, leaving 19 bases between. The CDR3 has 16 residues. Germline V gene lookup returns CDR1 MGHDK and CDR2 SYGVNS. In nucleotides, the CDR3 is TGTGCCAGCAGTGAAACAGGGAGCACGGGGGTCCATGGCTACACCTTC. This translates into CASSETGSTGVHGYTF.

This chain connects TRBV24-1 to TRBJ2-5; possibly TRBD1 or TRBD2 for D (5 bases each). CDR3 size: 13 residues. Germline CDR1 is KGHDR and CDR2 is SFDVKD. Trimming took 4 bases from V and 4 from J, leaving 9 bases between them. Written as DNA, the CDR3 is TGTGCCACCAGTGACCGGGACGGAGAGACCCAGTACTTC. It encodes CATSDRDGETQYF.

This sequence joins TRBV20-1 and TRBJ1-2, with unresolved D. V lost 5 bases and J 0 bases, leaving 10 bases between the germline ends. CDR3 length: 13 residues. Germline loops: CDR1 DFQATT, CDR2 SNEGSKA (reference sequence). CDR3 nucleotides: TGCAGTGCTCCAGAGAGATCTAACTATGGCTACACCTTC. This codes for CSAPERSNYGYTF.

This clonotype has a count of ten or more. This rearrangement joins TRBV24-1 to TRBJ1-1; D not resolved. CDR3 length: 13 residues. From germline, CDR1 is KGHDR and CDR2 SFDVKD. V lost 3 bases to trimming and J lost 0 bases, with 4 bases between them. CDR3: CATSDLMNTEAFF. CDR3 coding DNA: TGTGCCACCAGTGATCTGATGAACACTGAAGCTTTCTTT.

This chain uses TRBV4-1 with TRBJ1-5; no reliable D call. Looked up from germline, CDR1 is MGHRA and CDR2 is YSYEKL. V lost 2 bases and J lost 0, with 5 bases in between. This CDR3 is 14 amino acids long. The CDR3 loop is CASSQMGSNQPQHF. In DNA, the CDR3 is TGCGCCAGCAGCCAAATGGGTAGCAATCAGCCCCAGCATTTT.

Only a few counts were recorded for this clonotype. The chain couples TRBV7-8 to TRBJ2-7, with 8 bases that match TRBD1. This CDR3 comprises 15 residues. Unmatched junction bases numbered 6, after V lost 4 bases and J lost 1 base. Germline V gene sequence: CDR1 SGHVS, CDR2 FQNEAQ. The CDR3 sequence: CASSSGQGPSYEQYF. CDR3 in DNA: TGTGCCAGCAGCTCAGGACAGGGCCCTTCCTACGAGCAGTACTTC. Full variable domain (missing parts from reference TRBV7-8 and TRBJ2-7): GAGVSQSPRYKVAKRGQDVALRCDPISGHVSLFWYQQALGQGPEFLTYFQNEAQLDKSGLPSDRFFAERPEGSVSTLKIQRTQQEDSAVYLCASSSGQGPSYEQYFGPGTRLTVT.

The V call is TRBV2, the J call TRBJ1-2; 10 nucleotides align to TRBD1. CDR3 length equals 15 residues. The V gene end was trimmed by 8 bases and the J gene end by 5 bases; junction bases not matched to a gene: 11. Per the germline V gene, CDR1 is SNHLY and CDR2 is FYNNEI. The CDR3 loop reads CASVDGTGDRYGYTF. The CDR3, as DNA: TGTGCCAGCGTTGATGGGACAGGGGACCGGTATGGCTACACCTTC.

The CDR3 protein is CSVDLAGVYEQYF. The DNA of the CDR3 is TGCAGCGTTGATTTGGCCGGGGTATACGAGCAGTACTTC. The V gene is TRBV29-1, the J gene TRBJ2-7; the D gene is possibly TRBD2 (5 bases). The CDR3 sequence is 13 residues long. V lost 3 bases to trimming and J lost 4 bases, with 13 bases between them. Germline V lookup: CDR1 SQVTM, CDR2 ANQGSEA.

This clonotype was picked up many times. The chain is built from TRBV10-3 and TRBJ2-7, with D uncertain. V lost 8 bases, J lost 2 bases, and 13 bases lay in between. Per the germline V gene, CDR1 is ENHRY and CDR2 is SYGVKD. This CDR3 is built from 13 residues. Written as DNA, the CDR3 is TGTGCCATCGGTCCAGGTGATACCTACGAGCAGTACTTC. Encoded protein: CAIGPGDTYEQYF.

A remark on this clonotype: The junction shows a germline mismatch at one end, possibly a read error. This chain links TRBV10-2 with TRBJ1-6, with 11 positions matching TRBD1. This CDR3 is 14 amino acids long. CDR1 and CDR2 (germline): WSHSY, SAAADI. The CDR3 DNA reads TGCGCCAGCAGTGAGGGGACAGGGGGATCACCCCCCCACTTT. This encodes CASSEGTGGSPPHF.

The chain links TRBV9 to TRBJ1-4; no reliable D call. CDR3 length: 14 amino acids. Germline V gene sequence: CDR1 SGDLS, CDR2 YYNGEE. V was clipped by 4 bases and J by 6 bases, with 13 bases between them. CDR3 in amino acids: CASSPQSLDEKLFF. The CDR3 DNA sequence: TGTGCCAGCAGCCCCCAGAGTCTGGATGAAAAACTGTTTTTT.

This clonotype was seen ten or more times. CDR3: CATSRETPYEQYF. The CDR3 coding sequence is TGTGCCACCAGCAGAGAGACTCCGTACGAGCAGTACTTC. The V gene is TRBV15, the J gene TRBJ2-7, with D uncertain. CDR3 length: 13 residues. V lost 0 bases and J lost 4, with 7 bases in between. From germline, CDR1 is LNHNV and CDR2 YYDKDF (reference sequence).

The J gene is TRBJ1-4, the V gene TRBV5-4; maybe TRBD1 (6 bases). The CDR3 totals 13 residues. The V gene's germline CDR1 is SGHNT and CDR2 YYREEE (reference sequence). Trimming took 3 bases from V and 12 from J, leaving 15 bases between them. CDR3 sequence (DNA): TGTGCCAGCAGCTGGGGGCCCGACGCGGAACTGTTTTTT. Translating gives CASSWGPDAELFF.

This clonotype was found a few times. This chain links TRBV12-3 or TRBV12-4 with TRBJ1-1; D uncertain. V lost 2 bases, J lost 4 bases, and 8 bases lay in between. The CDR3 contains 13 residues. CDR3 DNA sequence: TGTGCCAGCAGTTTAAAGGGTTTCACTGAAGCTTTCTTT. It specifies CASSLKGFTEAFF.

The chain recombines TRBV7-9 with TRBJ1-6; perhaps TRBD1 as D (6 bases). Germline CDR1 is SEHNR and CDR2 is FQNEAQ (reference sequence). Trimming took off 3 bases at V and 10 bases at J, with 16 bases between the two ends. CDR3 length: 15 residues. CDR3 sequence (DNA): TGTGCCAGCAGCTTGGAAGGGGGTAATGGCTCACCCCTCCACTTT. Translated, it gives CASSLEGGNGSPLHF. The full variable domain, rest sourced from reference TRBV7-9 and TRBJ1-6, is DTGVSQNPRHKITKRGQNVTFRCDPISEHNRLYWYRQTLGQGPEFLTYFQNEAQLEKSRLLSDRFSAERPKGSFSTLEIQRTEQGDSAMYLCASSLEGGNGSPLHFGNGTRLTVT.